Below are 21 T cell receptor beta chains sequenced from a single sample in a study. From the RT-PCR reads, TCRdb called clonotypes with MiXCR, one entry per CDR3 protein. The data show more than 600,000 distinct CDR3 sequences, 12% to 15% seen once. Sequences were obtained from memory CD4+ T cells from blood. These receptors were taken from a female donor in good health, serving as a healthy control.

This clonotype was seen many times. The genes are TRBV10-3 and TRBJ1-1; D is ambiguous. Germline V gives CDR1 ENHRY, CDR2 SYGVKD. The CDR3 covers 14 residues. The V gene lost 0 bases and the J gene lost 6 bases, with 11 bases spanning the gap. The CDR3 DNA follows: TGTGCCATCAGTGAGTCAAAGGGAAGGGCTGAAGCTTTCTTT. Residues: CAISESKGRAEAFF.

This clonotype showed up just once. This sequence may be a read error, since a much larger clone differs from it by one base. This sequence joins TRBV5-1 and TRBJ2-2; the match to TRBD2 covers 8 bases. CDR1 SGHRS and CDR2 YFSETQ come from the germline V gene. The CDR3 runs to 15 residues. The CDR3 sequence: CACSFSGTNTGELFF. The CDR3 DNA reads as TGCGCCTGCAGCTTTAGCGGGACGAACACCGGGGAGCTGTTTTTT.

The rearrangement uses TRBV20-1 and TRBJ2-3; 8 bases fit TRBD1. Germline V gene sequence: CDR1 DFQATT, CDR2 SNEGSKA (reference sequence). The CDR3 runs to 15 residues. J gave up 1 base and V 6 bases, and 9 bases lay outside the gene matches. CDR3 coding DNA: TGCAGTGCCACGGGCCGGGGACAGGGCACAGATACGCAGTATTTT. This translates into CSATGRGQGTDTQYF.

This clonotype was picked up many times. The chain couples TRBV10-3 to TRBJ2-7; D tentatively reads TRBD1 or TRBD2 (5 bases each). V dropped 7 bases and J dropped 5 bases, with 15 bases sitting between them. The CDR3 is 13 residues long. Germline V gene data show CDR1 as ENHRY and CDR2 as SYGVKD. Here the CDR3 reads CAITSGVGDEQYF. The CDR3 DNA reads TGTGCCATCACCTCCGGCGTGGGGGACGAGCAGTACTTC.

J is TRBJ2-7 and V is TRBV21-1; the D call TRBD2 from the table was never checked on the DNA. TRBV21-1 is noted as a pseudogene. This CDR3 region has 15 residues. CDR3 sequence: CASSKAREKSYEQYF. DNA for the CDR3: TGTGCCAGCAGCAAAGCACGGGAGAAGTCGTACGAGCAGTACTTC.

The chain links TRBV20-1 to TRBJ1-4, with a tentative D call TRBD1 (5 bases). The germline gives CDR1 DFQATT, CDR2 SNEGSKA (reference sequence). V lost 6 bases and J lost 7, with 15 bases in between. This CDR3 has 13 amino acids. The DNA for the CDR3 is TGCAGTGCGCCGGGGGGATCGAGTGAAAAACTGTTTTTT. Translation gives CSAPGGSSEKLFF.

This clonotype was seen more than once but under ten times. The chain couples TRBV5-1 to TRBJ2-5; unclear D gene. The CDR3 totals 12 residues. V was shortened by 3 bases and J by 5 bases, with 8 bases between the two germline ends. CDR1 and CDR2 (germline): SGHRS, YFSETQ. The DNA for the CDR3 is TGCGCCAGCAGCTCTGGAGCGGAGACCCAGTACTTC. Protein: CASSSGAETQYF.

Only a few counts were recorded for this clonotype. The CDR3 DNA reads TGTGCCAGCATCTTGGGAGGGGGTGGAGATACGCAGTATTTT. It specifies CASILGGGGDTQYF. V is TRBV28 and J is TRBJ2-3; weak D call: TRBD2 (7 bases). This CDR3 comprises 14 residues. The germline V gene encodes CDR1 MDHEN and CDR2 SYDVKM. The V gene lost 7 bases and the J gene lost 5 bases, with 16 bases spanning the gap.

The J gene is TRBJ2-1, the V gene TRBV18, with TRBD2 as a possible D gene (5 bases). The CDR3 is 13 amino acids. The germline V and J ends were trimmed by 6 bases and 10 bases, with 16 bases remaining between them. From germline, CDR1 is KGHSH and CDR2 LQKENI. CDR3 sequence (DNA): TGTGCCAGCTCTCATGACCCGGCGGGCGAGCAGTTCTTC. This encodes CASSHDPAGEQFF.

This clonotype was seen many times. The chain joins TRBV12-3 or TRBV12-4 to TRBJ2-7; 7 nucleotides match TRBD2. Unmatched junction bases numbered 10, after V lost 7 bases and J lost 1 base. The CDR3 runs to 15 residues. This chain's CDR3 is CASTRWGGGSYEQYF. The CDR3 DNA follows: TGTGCCAGCACCCGGTGGGGGGGGGGATCCTACGAGCAGTACTTC.

The J gene is TRBJ2-1, the V gene TRBV21-1; the D segment call TRBD2 is taken from the table without a DNA check. TRBV21-1 is classified as a pseudogene. This CDR3 contains 14 residues. In nucleotides, the CDR3 is TGTGCCAGCAGCAACAAACTAGCTATAAGTGAGCAGTTCTTC. The encoded protein is CASSNKLAISEQFF.

This chain links TRBV6-5 with TRBJ1-5, with a tentative D call TRBD1 (5 bases). V was clipped by 5 bases and J by 6 bases, with 17 bases between them. The CDR3 length is 15 residues. CDR1 is MNHEY, CDR2 SVGAGI, per germline. The DNA of the CDR3 is TGTGCCAGCAGTCCCGGGGTCGGGGGGATTCAGCCCCAGCATTTT. Translation gives CASSPGVGGIQPQHF.

In its sample, this clonotype was seen a few times. CDR3 in DNA: TGTGCCAGTAAGCGGGAATACCAAGAGACCCAGTACTTC. Amino acid sequence: CASKREYQETQYF. The chain employs TRBV11-2 and TRBJ2-5; 7 bases line up with TRBD2. The CDR3 is 13 residues long. The trim removed 9 bases at V and 0 bases at J, leaving 4 bases unmatched. Germline V CDR1 and CDR2: SGHAT, FQNNGV. Full variable domain (remainder filled in from reference TRBV11-2 and TRBJ2-5): EAGVAQSPRYKIIEKRQSVAFWCNPISGHATLYWYQQILGQGPKLLIQFQNNGVVDDSQLPKDRFSAERLKGVDSTLKIQPAKLEDSAVYLCASKREYQETQYFGPGTRLLVL.

This clonotype occurred a few times. V usage is TRBV7-2 and J usage is TRBJ2-5; TRBD1 or TRBD2 may be the D gene (7 bases each). V shed 1 base and J shed 3 bases, with 12 bases lying between them. The CDR3 is 15 residues long. Germline V gives CDR1 SGHTA, CDR2 FQGNSA. The CDR3 protein is CASSLGAGGEETQYF. The CDR3 coding sequence is TGTGCCAGCAGCTTAGGGGCAGGGGGGGAAGAGACCCAGTACTTC.

This clonotype came up many times. V usage is TRBV20-1 and J usage is TRBJ2-7; 13 positions agree with TRBD2. Trimming took 5 bases from V and 5 from J; bases not matched to a gene: 12. This CDR3 is built from 16 residues. Germline V gene data show CDR1 as DFQATT and CDR2 as SNEGSKA (reference sequence). CDR3 protein: CSALPGLAGLTHEQYF. The CDR3 DNA follows: TGCAGTGCTCTCCCGGGACTAGCGGGATTGACCCACGAGCAGTACTTC.

There are a few counts of this clonotype. The J gene is TRBJ1-1, the V gene TRBV19, with TRBD1 matching 7 bases. The CDR3 has 13 amino acids. J was trimmed by 6 bases and V by 7 bases; bases with no gene match: 8. Germline values: CDR1 LNHDA, CDR2 SQIVND (reference sequence). CDR3 DNA sequence: TGTGCCAGTAAGACCACAGGGGACGCTGAAGCTTTCTTT. It specifies CASKTTGDAEAFF. Based on the CDR3 plus reference TRBV19 and TRBJ1-1, the full variable domain is DGGITQSPKYLFRKEGQNVTLSCEQNLNHDAMYWYRQDPGQGLRLIYYSQIVNDFQKGDIAEGYSVSREKKESFPLTVTSAQKNPTAFYLCASKTTGDAEAFFGQGTRLTVV.

This chain uses TRBV7-2 with TRBJ1-1; D is unresolved. Germline CDR1 is SGHTA and CDR2 is FQGNSA. Trimming stripped 6 bases from V and 2 bases from J, with 10 bases between. CDR3 size: 13 residues. CDR3 DNA sequence: TGTGCCAGCAGGTTACAGCGAAACACTGAAGCTTTCTTT. Translation gives CASRLQRNTEAFF.

This clonotype has more than one count but fewer than ten. The chain couples TRBV20-1 to TRBJ2-2; 9 bases map to TRBD2. Germline V lookup: CDR1 DFQATT, CDR2 SNEGSKA (reference sequence). The CDR3 is made up of 15 amino acids. V shed 0 bases, J shed 8 bases, and the junction held 7 bases outside the gene matches. The CDR3 loop is CSARDPRREGGELFF. CDR3 in DNA: TGCAGTGCTAGAGATCCTCGGCGGGAGGGGGGGGAGCTGTTTTTT.

The chain couples TRBV7-2 to TRBJ1-1, with a tentative D call TRBD1 (5 bases). The V and J ends lost 6 bases and 1 base respectively, with 15 bases between them. This CDR3 contains 15 residues. Germline loops: CDR1 SGHTA, CDR2 FQGNSA. CDR3 loop: CASSSEGPRNTEAFF. CDR3 nucleotide sequence: TGTGCCAGCAGTTCCGAGGGACCGAGGAACACTGAAGCTTTCTTT.

This clonotype was observed at least ten times. The chain combines TRBV5-1 with TRBJ2-7; tentatively, D is TRBD1 (6 bases). The CDR3 has 17 amino acids. V was shortened by 0 bases and J by 4 bases, with 20 bases between the two germline ends. Germline CDR1 reads SGHRS; CDR2 reads YFSETQ. In DNA form, the CDR3 reads TGCGCCAGCAGCTTGGGCAACTTATACAGGGATTCTTACGAGCAGTACTTC. Its translation: CASSLGNLYRDSYEQYF.

This clonotype has ten or more counts. The CDR3 bases are TGCGCCAGCAGTGATGGGGCTAGCGGGTCTAGAAACATTCAGTACTTC. The encoded protein is CASSDGASGSRNIQYF. This sequence joins TRBV10-1 and TRBJ2-4, with 8 bases aligning to TRBD2. Germline CDR1 WNHNN, CDR2 SYGVQD (reference sequence). The CDR3 sequence is 16 residues long. The J segment lost 6 bases and the V segment lost 3 bases, leaving 10 bases of the junction unmatched.